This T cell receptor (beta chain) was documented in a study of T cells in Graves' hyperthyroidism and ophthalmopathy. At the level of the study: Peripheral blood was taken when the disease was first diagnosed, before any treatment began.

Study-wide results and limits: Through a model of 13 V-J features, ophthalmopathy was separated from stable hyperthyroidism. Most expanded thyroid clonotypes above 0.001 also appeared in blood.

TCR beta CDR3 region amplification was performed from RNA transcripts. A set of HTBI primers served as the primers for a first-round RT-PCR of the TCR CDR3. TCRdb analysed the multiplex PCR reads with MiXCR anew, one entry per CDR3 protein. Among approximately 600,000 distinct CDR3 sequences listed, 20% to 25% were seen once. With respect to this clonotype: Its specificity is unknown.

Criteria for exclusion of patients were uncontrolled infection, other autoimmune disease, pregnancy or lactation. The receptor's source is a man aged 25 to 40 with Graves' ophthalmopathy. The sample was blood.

CDR3 sequence (DNA): TGTGCCAGCAGCTTAGGCTCCGGGACAGGGGGGAATTCACCCCTCCACTTT. This gives the protein CASSLGSGTGGNSPLHF. The genes are TRBV7-6 and TRBJ1-6, with 11 bases matching TRBD1. Germline lookup yields CDR1 SGHVS and CDR2 FNYEAQ. V dropped 1 base and J dropped 7; count of bases not matched to a gene: 6. The CDR3 totals 17 residues.